The 20 T cell receptor beta chains below were found in one sample sequenced in a study of CD8+ T cells in alopecia areata. cDNA reverse transcribed from extracted RNA served as the sequencing template. Assay: immunoSEQ multiplex PCR; the TCRdb copy retains only in-frame clones and omits some. This sample carries approximately 210,000 clones, around 66% of them seen once, and the ten largest clones take around 3.9%. Treatment given: oral pan-JAK inhibitor, 5-10 mg twice daily. The specimen was CD4+ T cells sorted from blood, collected at week 4, from a patient treated with tofacitinib. The receptor set was obtained from a human donor with alopecia areata.

The rearrangement joins TRBV5-6 to TRBJ2-1; no firm D call. This CDR3 is 15 amino acids long. Looked up from germline, CDR1 is SGHDT and CDR2 is YYEEEE. Trimming took 0 bases from V and 4 from J, leaving 11 bases between them. The CDR3 DNA reads TGTGCCAGCAGCTTGGTGGCAGGCCCTTACAATGAGCAGTTCTTC. It yields the protein CASSLVAGPYNEQFF.

The chain recombines TRBV5-6 with TRBJ1-5, with D perhaps TRBD1 (6 bases). V lost 3 bases to trimming and J lost 3 bases, with 7 bases between them. This CDR3 has 13 residues. CDR1 is SGHDT and CDR2 is YYEEEE in the germline V gene. The CDR3: CASSWGANQPQHF. The CDR3 DNA is TGTGCCAGCAGCTGGGGGGCCAATCAGCCCCAGCATTTT.

The V and J genes are TRBV6-6 and TRBJ2-5; D is uncertain. Germline V gives CDR1 MNHNY, CDR2 SVGAGI (reference sequence). V gave up 4 bases and J gave up 5 bases, with 11 bases separating them. CDR3 size: 13 residues. CDR3 sequence reads: CASSFASGETQYF. CDR3 in DNA: TGTGCCAGCAGTTTCGCTAGTGGTGAGACCCAGTACTTC.

This chain joins TRBV6-6 and TRBJ2-5; D remains ambiguous. V was cut by 0 bases and J by 5 bases, with 7 bases left in between. The CDR3 has 13 residues. Germline CDR1 MNHNY, CDR2 SVGAGI (reference sequence). The DNA of the CDR3 is TGTGCCAGCAGTTACTCATTGGATGAGACCCAGTACTTC. It is translated as CASSYSLDETQYF.

This sequence joins TRBV25-1 and TRBJ1-5; D is ambiguous. This CDR3 region has 16 residues. V was clipped by 8 bases and J by 0 bases, with 17 bases between them. The germline gives CDR1 MGHDK, CDR2 SYGVNS. CDR3 sequence: CASFTGSRDSNQPQHF. In nucleotides, the CDR3 is TGTGCCAGCTTTACTGGCAGCCGAGATAGCAATCAGCCCCAGCATTTT.

This clone has more than one count but fewer than ten. Other nucleotide sequences from this sample produce the same CDR3. The chain carries TRBV5-1 and TRBJ2-1; D is perhaps TRBD2 (7 bases). This CDR3 comprises 15 residues. Per germline, CDR1 SGHRS and CDR2 YFSETQ. Deletions cut 4 bases from V and 1 base from J, with 12 bases between. The CDR3 sequence: CASSLGGASYNEQFF. The CDR3, as DNA: TGCGCCAGCAGCCTAGGGGGGGCATCCTACAATGAGCAGTTCTTC.

The V gene is TRBV19, the J gene TRBJ2-7; no reliable D call. The germline V and J ends were trimmed by 4 bases and 2 bases, with 9 bases remaining between them. Germline V gene sequence: CDR1 LNHDA, CDR2 SQIVND (reference sequence). CDR3 length: 13 amino acids. The CDR3 spells CASSTLDPYEQYF. The CDR3 nucleotides read TGTGCCAGTAGTACACTGGACCCCTACGAGCAGTACTTC.

About this clone itself: The same CDR3 is also encoded by other DNA sequences in this sample. The chain is built from TRBV29-1 and TRBJ2-5, with 7 bases that match TRBD2. CDR3 length equals 13 residues. Germline V lookup: CDR1 SQVTM, CDR2 ANQGSEA. The V gene end was trimmed by 4 bases and the J gene end by 4 bases; junction bases not matched to a gene: 6. CDR3 coding DNA: TGCAGCGTTGCCGGCGGCGGGGGAGAGACCCAGTACTTC. Its protein is CSVAGGGGETQYF.

This chain joins TRBV29-1 and TRBJ2-7; 8 positions match TRBD1. CDR1 is SQVTM, CDR2 ANQGSEA, per germline. The V segment lost 4 bases and the J segment 1 base; nucleotides outside the gene matches: 6. The CDR3 totals 14 residues. The CDR3 loop is CSVGKTGGSYEQYF. The CDR3 DNA sequence: TGCAGCGTTGGGAAAACAGGGGGTTCCTACGAGCAGTACTTC.

The chain has TRBV5-1 and TRBJ2-5; 8 bases fit TRBD1. The CDR3 length is 13 residues. J lost 7 bases, V lost 5 bases, and 7 bases had no gene match. Germline lookup yields CDR1 SGHRS and CDR2 YFSETQ. CDR3 amino acids: CASRDGQGATQYF. In nucleotides, the CDR3 is TGCGCCAGCAGGGACGGACAGGGAGCGACCCAGTACTTC.

V usage is TRBV27 and J usage is TRBJ2-2, with 12 bases lining up with TRBD2. This CDR3 comprises 16 residues. The germline V gene encodes CDR1 MNHEY and CDR2 SMNVEV (reference sequence). V trimming: 6 bases; J trimming: 6 bases; junction bases outside the gene matches: 8. The CDR3 region is CASRRTSGVGAGELFF. CDR3 DNA sequence: TGTGCCAGCAGACGGACTAGCGGGGTTGGGGCCGGGGAGCTGTTTTTT.

The rearrangement uses TRBV7-9 and TRBJ2-1; either TRBD1 or TRBD2 may supply D (6 bases each). V gave up 3 bases and J gave up 4 bases, with 13 bases separating them. Germline V gives CDR1 SEHNR, CDR2 FQNEAQ (reference sequence). The CDR3 runs 15 residues. The CDR3, as DNA: TGTGCCAGCAGCTTGGTGGGGGGCCGTTACAATGAGCAGTTCTTC. The encoded protein is CASSLVGGRYNEQFF.

V gene TRBV5-4 combines with J gene TRBJ2-2, with TRBD1 matching 9 bases. The CDR3 runs to 16 residues. V dropped 4 bases and J dropped 2; count of bases not matched to a gene: 6. The germline gives CDR1 SGHNT, CDR2 YYREEE (reference sequence). The CDR3 is CASSPWTGANTGELFF. DNA of the CDR3: TGTGCCAGCAGCCCCTGGACAGGGGCAAACACCGGGGAGCTGTTTTTT.

The chain couples TRBV29-1 to TRBJ2-7, with D tentatively TRBD1 or TRBD2 (5 bases each). This CDR3 has 12 amino acids. Trimming removed 7 bases from V and 3 bases from J, with 13 bases in between. CDR1 and CDR2 from the germline V gene are SQVTM and ANQGSEA. The CDR3 here is CSAGGGGYEQYF. CDR3 coding DNA: TGCAGCGCTGGGGGTGGCGGCTACGAGCAGTACTTC.

This clone was seen more than once but under ten times. The rearrangement uses TRBV29-1 and TRBJ1-2; a weak D match, TRBD1 (5 bases). CDR3 length: 11 amino acids. Trimming left V 4 bases short and J 4 bases short, with 7 bases between. In germline, CDR1 is SQVTM, CDR2 ANQGSEA. The CDR3 here is CSVGDVYGYTF. DNA for the CDR3: TGCAGCGTTGGGGACGTCTATGGCTACACCTTC.

The V call is TRBV2, the J call TRBJ1-5; 11 bases align to TRBD1. The germline V gene has CDR1 SNHLY and CDR2 FYNNEI. This CDR3 region has 14 residues. The V and J ends lost 4 bases and 8 bases, in that order; junction bases with no gene match: 4. CDR3 in amino acids: CASSGTGGVEPQHF. The CDR3 DNA sequence: TGTGCCAGCAGTGGGACAGGGGGCGTAGAGCCCCAGCATTTT. The full variable domain, in which reference TRBV2 and TRBJ1-5 provide the parts outside the CDR3, is EPEVTQTPSHQVTQMGQEVILRCVPISNHLYFYWYRQILGQKVEFLVSFYNNEISEKSEIFDDQFSVERPDGSNFTLKIRSTKLEDSAMYFCASSGTGGVEPQHFGDGTRLSIL.

V usage is TRBV7-8 and J usage is TRBJ2-1, with a tentative D call TRBD1 (5 bases). CDR3 length: 18 amino acids. V was trimmed by 0 bases and J by 5 bases, leaving 20 bases between them. Germline V CDR1 and CDR2: SGHVS, FQNEAQ. CDR3 region: CASSLARSGYPQNNEQFF. CDR3 DNA: TGTGCCAGCAGCTTAGCGCGTTCAGGGTATCCCCAGAACAATGAGCAGTTCTTC.

The chain recombines TRBV7-2 with TRBJ2-5; D is unresolved. Trimming removed 3 bases at V and 7 bases at J, with 12 bases between. Per germline, CDR1 SGHTA and CDR2 FQGNSA. CDR3 length: 13 amino acids. This CDR3 is CASSFSLDATQYF. The CDR3 DNA reads TGTGCCAGCAGCTTTAGCCTGGACGCGACCCAGTACTTC.

The chain carries TRBV30 and TRBJ2-7; D gene unclear. The CDR3 totals 11 residues. Germline V gives CDR1 GTSNPN, CDR2 SVGIG (reference sequence). V lost 2 bases and J 3 bases, leaving 5 bases between the germline ends. The CDR3 spells CAWSTLYEQYF. For the CDR3, the DNA is TGTGCCTGGAGTACCCTCTACGAGCAGTACTTC.

The chain couples TRBV5-1 to TRBJ2-3, with D possibly being TRBD2 (5 bases). Germline V gene data show CDR1 as SGHRS and CDR2 as YFSETQ. The CDR3 contains 14 residues. V was cut by 7 bases and J by 0 bases, with 12 bases left in between. The CDR3 here is CASESGSSTDTQYF. DNA of the CDR3: TGCGCCAGCGAAAGCGGATCTAGCACAGATACGCAGTATTTT.